The T cell receptor beta chain under discussion was sequenced for a study of identical twins. TCRdb re-derived calls from the 5' RACE reads in MiXCR, one entry per CDR3 protein. The table shows hundreds of thousands of distinct CDR3 sequences, with around 5.7% occurring only once. This CDR3 spans 15 amino acids. V was cut by 4 bases and J by 7 bases, with 19 bases left in between. The germline gives CDR1 SEHNR, CDR2 FQNEAQ (reference sequence). This clonotype was detected ten times or more. Its antigen is unknown. Study results and caveats: Among monozygotic twins, out-of-frame TCR alpha sharing exceeded what models predicted.

The sequenced material came from naive T cells sorted from blood. The source is a man aged 18 to 30 in good health. This sequence joins TRBV7-9 and TRBJ1-1; tentatively, D is TRBD1 (6 bases). CDR3 loop: CASSSLRLGQSEAFF. The CDR3 DNA reads TGTGCCAGCAGCTCACTACGTTTAGGACAGAGTGAAGCTTTCTTT.